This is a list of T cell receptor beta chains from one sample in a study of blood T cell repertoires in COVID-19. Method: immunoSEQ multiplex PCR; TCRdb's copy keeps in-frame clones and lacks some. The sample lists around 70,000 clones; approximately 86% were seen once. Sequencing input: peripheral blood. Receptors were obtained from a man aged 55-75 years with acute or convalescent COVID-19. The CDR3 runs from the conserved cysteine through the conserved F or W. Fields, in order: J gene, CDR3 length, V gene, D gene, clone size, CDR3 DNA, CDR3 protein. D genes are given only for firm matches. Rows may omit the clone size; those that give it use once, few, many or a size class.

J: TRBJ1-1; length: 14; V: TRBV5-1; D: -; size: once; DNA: TGCGCCAGCAGTATGGCAGGCATGAACACTGAAGCTTTCTTT; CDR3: CASSMAGMNTEAFF
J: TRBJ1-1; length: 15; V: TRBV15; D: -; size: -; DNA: TGTGCCACCAGCAGAGTCTCCTCGGGGGACACTGAAGCTTTCTTT; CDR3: CATSRVSSGDTEAFF
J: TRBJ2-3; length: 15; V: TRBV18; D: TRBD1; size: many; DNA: TGTGCCAGCTCACAAAGGGGACAGAACACAGATACGCAGTATTTT; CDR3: CASSQRGQNTDTQYF
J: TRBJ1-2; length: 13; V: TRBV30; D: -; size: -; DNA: TGTGCCTGGAGTGGTCCGTTCCAGGGTGGCTACACCTTC; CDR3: CAWSGPFQGGYTF
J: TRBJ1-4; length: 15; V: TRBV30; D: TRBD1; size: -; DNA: TGTGCCTGGAGTAGGGGGCTCTCTACTAATGAAAAACTGTTTTTT; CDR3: CAWSRGLSTNEKLFF
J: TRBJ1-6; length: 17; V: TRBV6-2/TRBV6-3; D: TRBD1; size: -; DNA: TGTGCCAGCAGTTCCCGACTCACAGGGGGGATTAATTCACCCCTCCACTTT; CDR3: CASSSRLTGGINSPLHF
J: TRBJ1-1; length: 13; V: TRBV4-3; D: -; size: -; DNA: TGCGCCAGCAGCCAGACGGGGAACACTGAAGCTTTCTTT; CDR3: CASSQTGNTEAFF
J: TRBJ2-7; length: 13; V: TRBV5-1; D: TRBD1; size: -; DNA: TGCGCCAGCAGCTACGGACAGGCGGCTGAGCAGTACTTC; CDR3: CASSYGQAAEQYF
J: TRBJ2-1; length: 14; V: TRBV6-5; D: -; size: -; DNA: TGTGCCAGCACCTACGGGGGCTCCTACAATGAGCAGTTCTTC; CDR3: CASTYGGSYNEQFF
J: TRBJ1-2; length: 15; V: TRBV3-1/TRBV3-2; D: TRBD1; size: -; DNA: TGTGCCAGCAGCTACCGGACAGGGGTACTCTGTGGCTACACCTTC; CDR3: CASSYRTGVLCGYTF
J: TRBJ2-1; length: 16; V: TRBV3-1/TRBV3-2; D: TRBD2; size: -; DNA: TGTGCCAGCAGCCAAGGTACGGCGGGGGTAGTGTGGGAGCAGTTCTTC; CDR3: CASSQGTAGVVWEQFF
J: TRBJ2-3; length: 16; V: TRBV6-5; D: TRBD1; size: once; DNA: TGTGCCAGCCGTTACCACGGACAGGAGAGGACAGATACGCAGTATTTT; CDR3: CASRYHGQERTDTQYF
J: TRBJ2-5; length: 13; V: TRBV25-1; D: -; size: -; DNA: TGTGCCAGCAGAAACAATCCCCAAGAGACCCAGTACTTC; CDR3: CASRNNPQETQYF
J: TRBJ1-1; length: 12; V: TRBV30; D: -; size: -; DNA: TGTGCCTGGTCGGGACTCCTGGCTGGAGCTTTCTTT; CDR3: CAWSGLLAGAFF
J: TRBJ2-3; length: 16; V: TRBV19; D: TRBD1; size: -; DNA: TGTGCCAGTAGTATTGGGGGACAGGGGGCGGGTGATACGCAGTATTTT; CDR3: CASSIGGQGAGDTQYF
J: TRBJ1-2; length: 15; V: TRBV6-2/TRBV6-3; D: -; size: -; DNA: TGTGCCAGCAGTTACCCTGACAGATCCCTCTATGGCTACACCTTC; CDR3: CASSYPDRSLYGYTF
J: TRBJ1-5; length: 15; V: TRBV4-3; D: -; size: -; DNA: TGCGCCAGCAGCCAAGAGGAGGGTGGCAATCAGCCCCAGCATTTT; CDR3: CASSQEEGGNQPQHF
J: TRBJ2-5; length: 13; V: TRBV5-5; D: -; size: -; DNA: TGTGCCAGCAGTTTGGTGGGGAGGGAGACCCAGTACTTC; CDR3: CASSLVGRETQYF
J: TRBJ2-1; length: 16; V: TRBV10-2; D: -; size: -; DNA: TGCGCCAGCAGTGAAGGTTATGGACTCTCCTACAATGAGCAGTTCTTC; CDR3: CASSEGYGLSYNEQFF
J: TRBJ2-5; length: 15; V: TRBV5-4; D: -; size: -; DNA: TGTGCCAGCAGCTTCCGCCCCGGGCAGGGGGAGACCCAGTACTTC; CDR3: CASSFRPGQGETQYF
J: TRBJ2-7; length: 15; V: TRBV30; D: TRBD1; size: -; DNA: TGTGCCTGGACCAAGCCGGGGACAGGGTCCCACGAGCAGTACTTC; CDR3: CAWTKPGTGSHEQYF
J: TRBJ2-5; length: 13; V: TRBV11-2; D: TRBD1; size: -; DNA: TGTGCCAGCAGCTCGGGACAGGGGGAGACCCAGTACTTC; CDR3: CASSSGQGETQYF
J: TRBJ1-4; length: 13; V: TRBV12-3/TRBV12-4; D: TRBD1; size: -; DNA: TGTGCCAGCAGACGGGACAGAAGTGAAAAACTGTTTTTT; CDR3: CASRRDRSEKLFF
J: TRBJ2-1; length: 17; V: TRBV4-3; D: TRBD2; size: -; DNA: TGCGCCAGCAGCCAGGGCCTGACTAGCGGGGGGGGTAATGAGCAGTTCTTC; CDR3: CASSQGLTSGGGNEQFF
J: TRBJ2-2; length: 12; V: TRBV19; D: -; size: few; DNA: TGTGCCACCCGCCAGGGGCCCGGGGAGCTGTTTTTT; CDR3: CATRQGPGELFF
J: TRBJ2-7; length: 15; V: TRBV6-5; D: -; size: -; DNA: TGTGCCAGCATAATGACAGGCCTAAGCTCCTACGAGCAGTACTTC; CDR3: CASIMTGLSSYEQYF
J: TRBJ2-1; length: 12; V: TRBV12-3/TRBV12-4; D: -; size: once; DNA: TGTGCCAGCAGGGGACAATACAATGAGCAGTTCTTC; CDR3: CASRGQYNEQFF
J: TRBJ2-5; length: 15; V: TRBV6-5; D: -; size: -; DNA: TGTGCCAGCAGTCGCTTCGGGGGTGGGAAAGAGACCCAGTACTTC; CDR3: CASSRFGGGKETQYF
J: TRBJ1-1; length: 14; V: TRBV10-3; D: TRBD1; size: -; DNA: TGTGCCATCAGCCGACAGGGGAGAAACACTGAAGCTTTCTTT; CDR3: CAISRQGRNTEAFF
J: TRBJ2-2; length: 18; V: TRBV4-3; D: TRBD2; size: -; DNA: TGCGCCAGCAGCTCCCCCCCTCTTAGGGGCGGGGGCACCGGGGAGCTGTTTTTT; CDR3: CASSSPPLRGGGTGELFF
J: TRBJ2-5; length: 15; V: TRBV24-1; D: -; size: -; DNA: TGTGCCACCAGTGATCCCGACAGGTCGGGGGGGACCCAGTACTTC; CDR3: CATSDPDRSGGTQYF
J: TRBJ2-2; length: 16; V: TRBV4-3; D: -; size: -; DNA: TGCGCCAGCAGCGCCCGGACAGTGCCGAACACCGGGGAGCTGTTTTTT; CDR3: CASSARTVPNTGELFF
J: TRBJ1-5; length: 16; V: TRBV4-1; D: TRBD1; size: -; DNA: TGCGCCAGCAGCCACAGCTGGTCCAGGGGGCCTCAGCCCCAGCATTTT; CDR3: CASSHSWSRGPQPQHF
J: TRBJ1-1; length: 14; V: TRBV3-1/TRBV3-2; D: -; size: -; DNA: TGTGCCAGCAGCCATCAGGGAGGGAACACTGAAGCTTTCTTT; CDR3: CASSHQGGNTEAFF
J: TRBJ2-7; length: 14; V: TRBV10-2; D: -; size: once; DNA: TGCGCCAGCAGTGAGTCGAGTAGCGTGGGCGAGCAGTACTTC; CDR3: CASSESSSVGEQYF
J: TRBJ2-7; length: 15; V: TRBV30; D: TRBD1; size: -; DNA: TGTGCCTGGAAAAGTGGGGGCAGGGGGCTTTACGAGCAGTACTTC; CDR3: CAWKSGGRGLYEQYF
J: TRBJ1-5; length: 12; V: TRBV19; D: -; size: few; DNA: TGTGCCAGTAGTATAGGGGCACAGCCCCAGCATTTT; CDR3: CASSIGAQPQHF
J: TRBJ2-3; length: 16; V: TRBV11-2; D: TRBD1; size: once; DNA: TGTGCCAGCAGCTTAGTAGGACAGGGGGTTACAGATACGCAGTATTTT; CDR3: CASSLVGQGVTDTQYF
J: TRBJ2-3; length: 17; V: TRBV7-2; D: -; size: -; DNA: TGTGCCAGCAGCTTACAAAAGGGGGGGCAAAGCACAGATACGCAGTATTTT; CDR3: CASSLQKGGQSTDTQYF
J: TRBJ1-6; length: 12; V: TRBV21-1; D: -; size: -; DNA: TGTGCCAGCAGACGGACAGGGGGTCCCCTCCACTTT; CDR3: CASRRTGGPLHF
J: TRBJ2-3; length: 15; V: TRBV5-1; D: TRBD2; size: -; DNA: TGCGCCAGCAGCTCCCCGGGACTACCTAGTGATACGCAGTATTTT; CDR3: CASSSPGLPSDTQYF
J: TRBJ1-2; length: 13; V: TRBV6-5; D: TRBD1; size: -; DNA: TGTGCCAGCAGACTCCGGGACAGCTATGGCTACACCTTC; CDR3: CASRLRDSYGYTF
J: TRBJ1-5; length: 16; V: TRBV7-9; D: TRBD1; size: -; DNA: TGTGCCAGCAGCTCTTCAGGGGGAGTTGGCAATCAGCCCCAGCATTTT; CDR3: CASSSSGGVGNQPQHF